The 3 T cell receptor beta chains in this list originate from one sample, sequenced in a study of cytomegalovirus exposure and HLA in healthy donors. In the PCR, 60 Vbeta and 13 Jbeta primers were used. Repertoires were generated with immunoSEQ multiplex PCR, while TCRdb's copy carries only in-frame clones and drops some. The sample yields some 220,000 clones, about 89% seen once. What was sequenced was PBMCs. Receptors were obtained from a woman aged 18-35 years in good health and CMV-seronegative.

The genes are TRBV18 and TRBJ1-6; 8 bases line up with TRBD1. Per germline, CDR1 KGHSH and CDR2 LQKENI. V shed 1 base and J 5 bases; nucleotides not matched to a gene: 7. This CDR3 comprises 17 residues. The CDR3 loop is CASSPLPGGADNSPLHF. Written as DNA, the CDR3 is TGTGCCAGCTCACCACTCCCAGGGGGCGCGGATAATTCACCCCTCCACTTT.

The genes are TRBV6-5 and TRBJ1-2; possibly TRBD1 for D (5 bases). CDR1 is MNHEY and CDR2 is SVGAGI in the germline V gene. This CDR3 has 15 amino acids. With 1 base removed from V and 4 bases from J, the gap between germline ends came to 13 bases. CDR3 coding DNA: TGTGCCAGCAGTTACTGGCGGGGCAGGGCCTATGGCTACACCTTC. This sequence encodes CASSYWRGRAYGYTF.

The V gene is TRBV6-1, the J gene TRBJ2-1, with 7 bases identical to TRBD2. The junction had 7 bases not matched to a gene; V was cut back by 3 bases and J by 2 bases. Germline V CDR1 and CDR2: MNHNS, SASEGT. The CDR3 extends over 16 amino acids. CDR3 DNA sequence: TGTGCCAGCAGTGAGTGGGCGGGGGAACCCTACAATGAGCAGTTCTTC. Encoded protein: CASSEWAGEPYNEQFF.